One and the same sample provided the 5 T cell receptor beta chains below, sequenced in a study of cytomegalovirus exposure and HLA in healthy donors. PCR primers comprised 60 Vbeta and 13 Jbeta primers. Sequencing used immunoSEQ multiplex PCR; TCRdb keeps in-frame clones, though not all of them. The data show 150,000 to 200,000 clones, approximately 84% seen once. The specimen was PBMCs. The receptor set was obtained from a boy aged 10-17 years in good health and CMV-seronegative.

This clone has just a few counts. The CDR3 DNA follows: TGTGCCAGCAGTCGACAGGGATCCTACGAGCAGTACTTC. Its protein is CASSRQGSYEQYF. V gene TRBV6-6 combines with J gene TRBJ2-7; 7 nucleotides align to TRBD1. The trim removed 5 bases at V and 1 base at J, leaving 2 bases unmatched. CDR3 length equals 13 residues. In germline, CDR1 is MNHNY, CDR2 SVGAGI (reference sequence).

J is TRBJ2-7 and V is TRBV5-8; D not resolved. Trimming took 8 bases from V and 2 from J, leaving 17 bases between them. The CDR3 contains 14 residues. From germline, CDR1 is SGHTS and CDR2 YDEGEE. The CDR3: CASNTKTETYEQYF. The CDR3, as DNA: TGTGCCAGTAACACAAAGACTGAAACCTACGAGCAGTACTTC.

The chain has TRBV10-2 and TRBJ2-1, with D possibly being TRBD2 (6 bases). Trimming cost V 2 bases and J 5 bases, with 10 bases left between them. In germline, CDR1 is WSHSY, CDR2 SAAADI. CDR3 length equals 14 residues. CDR3 coding DNA: TGCGCCAGCAGTGAGAGGCGGGGTGACAATGAGCAGTTCTTC. Translating it yields CASSERRGDNEQFF.

This chain links TRBV5-4 with TRBJ2-7, with TRBD1 as a possible D gene (6 bases). The CDR3 is 13 amino acids. CDR1 SGHNT and CDR2 YYREEE come from the germline V gene (reference sequence). Between the trimmed V and J ends, which lost 3 bases and 3 bases, there was a span of 10 bases. For the CDR3, the DNA is TGTGCCAGCAGCTCCTTACAGGGCTACGAGCAGTACTTC. Translation gives CASSSLQGYEQYF.

This clone was seen more than once but under ten times. The chain is built from TRBV5-4 and TRBJ1-1; weak D call: TRBD1 (5 bases). V lost 1 base and J 5 bases, leaving 30 bases between the germline ends. The CDR3 totals 20 residues. Germline CDR1 is SGHNT and CDR2 is YYREEE (reference sequence). The CDR3 here is CASSLTTSGGGFGRRTEAFF. CDR3 sequence (DNA): TGTGCCAGCAGCTTGACCACTTCGGGGGGGGGATTTGGGAGGAGGACTGAAGCTTTCTTT.